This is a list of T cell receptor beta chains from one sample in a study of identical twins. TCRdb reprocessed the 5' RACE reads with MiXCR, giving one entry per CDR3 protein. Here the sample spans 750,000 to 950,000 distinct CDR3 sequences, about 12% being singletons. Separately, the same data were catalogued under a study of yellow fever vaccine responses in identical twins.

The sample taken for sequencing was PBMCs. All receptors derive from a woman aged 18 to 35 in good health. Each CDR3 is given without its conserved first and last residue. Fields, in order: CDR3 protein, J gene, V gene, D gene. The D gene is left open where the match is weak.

ASSEFPGENGYT,TRBJ1-2,TRBV2,NA
SARQNYGYT,TRBJ1-2,TRBV20-1,NA
ASSHPRTGNEQF,TRBJ2-1,TRBV3-1,NA
SAIDRSIYGYT,TRBJ1-2,TRBV20-1,NA
ASSSPVGAEAF,TRBJ1-1,TRBV5-1,NA
ASSQMDTPGREKLF,TRBJ1-4,TRBV4-1,NA
ASSQTTGMLMNTEAF,TRBJ1-1,TRBV28,TRBD1
ASRNLLAGDKRLSYEQY,TRBJ2-7,TRBV2,TRBD2
SVAATDTQY,TRBJ2-3,TRBV29-1,NA
SARDYSRRGTQY,TRBJ2-5,TRBV20-1,NA
SVGGTSGSEETQY,TRBJ2-5,TRBV29-1,TRBD2
SLGKNTEAF,TRBJ1-1,TRBV20-1,NA
ASSEVSWSWDGYT,TRBJ1-2,TRBV6-1,NA
ASSEAPSSGSTDTQY,TRBJ2-3,TRBV2,TRBD2
SARSLGGFDTGELF,TRBJ2-2,TRBV20-1,NA
ASTNLGGGRGNEQY,TRBJ2-7,TRBV3-1,TRBD2
ASSLVSRASTDTQY,TRBJ2-3,TRBV7-2,NA
ASSLSPGRYGYT,TRBJ1-2,TRBV7-9,NA
ASSEGSTADEQY,TRBJ2-7,TRBV18,NA
ASSVTGVTNTGELF,TRBJ2-2,TRBV9,NA
ASSPGTGGSYEQF,TRBJ2-1,TRBV18,TRBD1
ASSVGVTGPNYGYT,TRBJ1-2,TRBV9,NA
AISGSLTSGTEQY,TRBJ2-7,TRBV10-3,NA
ASSRDRGYEQY,TRBJ2-7,TRBV5-1,TRBD1
ASSVMTGGRDQPQH,TRBJ1-5,TRBV7-8,TRBD1